Listed below are T cell receptor beta chains from one sample, sequenced in a study of control samples from healthy donors and cancer patients. Sequencing was performed with immunoSEQ multiplex PCR; in TCRdb, only in-frame clones are kept and a portion is missing. The sample shows approximately 82,000 clones, 93% of them seen only once. Material: PBMCs. These receptors all stem from a woman aged 40 to 50 with lung cancer. Each CDR3 is given without its conserved first and last residue.

TRBV11-3	16	ASSCIQLGGGLQETQY
TRBV12-3/TRBV12-4	9	ASSSSFGYT
TRBV19	12	ASSLLTSSYEQY
TRBV11-3	15	ASSFLFPGGKAGELF
TRBV19	13	ASSIALLNTGELF
TRBV7-9	9	ASSLSDTQY
TRBV24-1	11	ATSDSAGAEQY
TRBV3-1/TRBV3-2	12	ASSQVAGAYEQY
TRBV29-1	11	SVRDYVVDEQF
TRBV2	12	ASSGGGAIHTQY
TRBV7-9	11	ASRPPSQWGET
TRBV3-1/TRBV3-2	15	ASSQDSLGRAHYGYT
TRBV6-5	10	ASRRLHGEQY
TRBV7-9	10	ASLAGTDTQY
TRBV11-3	13	ASSLGIPRNPEAF
TRBV4-1	11	ASSAQGGYEQY
TRBV30	11	AWKTGVNSPLH
TRBV12-5	12	ASGLATGSDTQY
TRBV4-1	11	ASSPSGDWGYT
TRBV2	14	AGKPGAGEGSGELF
TRBV5-4	13	ASSFKGLTPSEQF
TRBV6-5	12	ASRPLGQMETQY
TRBV19	12	ASSLTGNLYEQY
TRBV2	13	ASSEEGTSTDTQY
TRBV19	10	ASIREGSGYT
TRBV6-5	11	AGRAAGTGELF